The source of this TCR beta chain is a study of long-term antiretroviral therapy in people with HIV. Study summary: Initial samples were collected about a decade before the 2015 immediate-ART recommendation.

Germline CDR1 and CDR2: SGHAT and FQNNGV. Trimming took 2 bases from V and 7 from J, leaving 8 bases between them. CDR3 size: 12 residues. Without exception, participants with HIV were treated in the United States. There were about 0.95-10 million cryopreserved PBMC in the samples before DNA extraction. A v3.0 immunoSEQ assay was performed at survey level. TCRdb keeps only in-frame clones here, not all; method: immunoSEQ multiplex PCR. Of about 35,000 clones listed, around 80% were seen once; the top ten hold just over 7%. The TCR was taken from a woman between 50 and 59 years old with HIV. This chain connects TRBV11-2 to TRBJ1-2, with TRBD1 as a possible D gene (6 bases). Sequenced here: unsorted PBMCs, sampled 2 years after starting antiretroviral therapy. The DNA for the CDR3 is TGTGCCAGCAGCTTACAGGGGACTGGCTACACCTTC. Amino acids: CASSLQGTGYTF.